The 6 T cell receptor beta chains presented below share a single source sample, sequenced in a study of blood T cell repertoires in COVID-19. The data were produced by immunoSEQ multiplex PCR, yet TCRdb's version contains in-frame clones alone and is incomplete. This table has approximately 300,000 clones, 75% to 90% appearing once. The sequencing input was peripheral blood. The source is a woman between 50 and 59 years old who had recovered from COVID-19.

The V call is TRBV18, the J call TRBJ1-2; no definite D call. Germline values: CDR1 KGHSH, CDR2 LQKENI. This CDR3 has 14 amino acids. V was clipped by 0 bases and J by 4 bases, with 9 bases between them. The CDR3 bases are TGTGCCAGCTCACCACCGTCCCCGGGCTATGGCTACACCTTC. Its translation is CASSPPSPGYGYTF.

J is TRBJ2-1 and V is TRBV30; TRBD2 matches at 7 bases. The CDR3 length is 15 residues. Germline assignment: CDR1 GTSNPN and CDR2 SVGIG (reference sequence). V shed 0 bases, J shed 2 bases, and the junction held 4 bases outside the gene matches. CDR3 sequence (DNA): TGTGCCTGGAGTGTAGGAGCGGGGACCTACAATGAGCAGTTCTTC. It is translated as CAWSVGAGTYNEQFF. Filled out from reference TRBV30 and TRBJ2-1, the complete variable domain reads SQTIHQWPATLVQPVGSPLSLECTVEGTSNPNLYWYRQAAGRGLQLLFYSVGIGQISSEVPQNLSASRPQDRQFILSSKKLLLSDSGFYLCAWSVGAGTYNEQFFGPGTRLTVL.

This clone was seen a single time. The chain couples TRBV5-1 to TRBJ2-1; 10 bases fit TRBD2. Trimming at V came to 3 bases and at J to 6 bases, leaving 6 bases not matched to a gene. Germline assignment: CDR1 SGHRS and CDR2 YFSETQ. The CDR3 covers 15 residues. In DNA, the CDR3 is TGCGCCAGCAGCTGGGGAGCGGGGGGGTTCAATGAGCAGTTCTTC. Amino acid sequence: CASSWGAGGFNEQFF.

The chain uses TRBV21-1 and TRBJ1-3; no DNA check was done on the table's D call, TRBD1. TRBV21-1 is a listed pseudogene. The CDR3 consists of 17 residues. CDR3 nucleotides: TGTGCCAGCAGCAGGGCCAAGGTTATATCCTCTGGAAACACCATATATTTT. Amino acid sequence: CASSRAKVISSGNTIYF.

The chain is built from TRBV6-5 and TRBJ2-5; 9 nucleotides line up with TRBD2. Trimming took 8 bases from V and 2 from J; bases not matched to a gene: 6. The length of the CDR3 is 14 residues. Germline loops: CDR1 MNHEY, CDR2 SVGAGI. In nucleotides, the CDR3 is TGTGCCAGCTCGCGGGGGGGCCGGCAAGAGACCCAGTACTTC. Protein product: CASSRGGRQETQYF.

The chain recombines TRBV27 with TRBJ1-2, with D possibly TRBD1 on 5 matching bases. The CDR3 has 15 amino acids. Trimming stripped 6 bases from V and 7 bases from J, with 21 bases between. Germline V gene lookup returns CDR1 MNHEY and CDR2 SMNVEV (reference sequence). The CDR3 loop is CASSGDGRVWGGYTF. CDR3 nucleotide sequence: TGTGCCAGCAGCGGGGACGGGAGGGTGTGGGGTGGCTACACCTTC.